These 9 T cell receptor beta chains were sequenced from one sample in a study of siplizumab effects on memory and regulatory T cells. Only in-frame clones appear in the TCRdb table, and some are missing; sequencing was by immunoSEQ multiplex PCR. This table holds some 100,000 clones, around 94% found once. The sample comprised non-Treg CD4+ T cells sorted from blood. These receptors all come from a human donor in good health.

The gene calls are TRBV6-4 and TRBJ2-1; TRBD1 aligns across 8 bases. The J segment lost 3 bases and the V segment lost 2 bases, leaving 6 bases of the junction unmatched. This CDR3 is 16 amino acids long. Looked up from germline, CDR1 is MRHNA and CDR2 is SNTAGT. The CDR3 nucleotides are TGTGCCAGCAGTGACAAGGACAGGGCGAACTACAATGAGCAGTTCTTC. As protein: CASSDKDRANYNEQFF.

This chain joins TRBV29-1 and TRBJ1-1; no clear D gene. V shed 4 bases and J shed 6 bases, with 15 bases lying between them. Germline-derived CDR1 and CDR2 are SQVTM and ANQGSEA. This CDR3 contains 13 residues. The CDR3 reads CSVALSVMPEAFF. The CDR3 region has the DNA TGCAGCGTTGCTTTGTCTGTTATGCCTGAAGCTTTCTTT.

The chain recombines TRBV4-2 with TRBJ1-3; D may be TRBD1 (6 bases). This CDR3 contains 13 residues. Per the germline V gene, CDR1 is LGHNA and CDR2 is YNFKEQ. V was trimmed by 1 base and J by 8 bases, leaving 9 bases between them. The CDR3 bases are TGTGCCAGCAGCCAAGGCAGGGGAGACACCATATATTTT. It specifies CASSQGRGDTIYF.

The chain links TRBV7-2 to TRBJ1-1, with D unresolved. CDR3 length equals 14 residues. In germline, CDR1 is SGHTA, CDR2 FQGNSA. V was cut by 4 bases and J by 6 bases, with 15 bases left in between. The CDR3: CASSSQSPRAEAFF. CDR3 DNA sequence: TGTGCCAGCAGCTCTCAGAGCCCGCGCGCTGAAGCTTTCTTT. The full variable domain, with the rest looked up from reference TRBV7-2 and TRBJ1-1, is GAGVSQSPSNKVTEKGKDVELRCDPISGHTALYWYRQSLGQGLEFLIYFQGNSAPDKSGLPSDRFSAERTGGSVSTLTIQRTQQEDSAVYLCASSSQSPRAEAFFGQGTRLTVV.

V gene TRBV9 combines with J gene TRBJ2-2; TRBD2 is a possible D gene (5 bases). Germline assignment: CDR1 SGDLS and CDR2 YYNGEE. Trimming left V 0 bases short and J 0 bases short, with 9 bases between. The CDR3 runs 16 residues. CDR3 nucleotide sequence: TGTGCCAGCAGCGTAGTTGAGGGCTCGAACACCGGGGAGCTGTTTTTT. Amino acid sequence: CASSVVEGSNTGELFF.

In the case of this clone: Other nucleotide sequences from this sample produce the same CDR3. This chain uses TRBV25-1 with TRBJ2-5, with D possibly called TRBD1 or TRBD2 (6 bases each). Trimming pared 6 bases from V and 5 bases from J, leaving 13 bases between. Germline V gene lookup returns CDR1 MGHDK and CDR2 SYGVNS. The CDR3 consists of 13 residues. The CDR3 sequence is CASRRGARETQYF. The DNA for the CDR3 is TGTGCCAGCAGGAGGGGGGCCAGGGAGACCCAGTACTTC.

The chain joins TRBV14 to TRBJ1-6; 11 positions agree with TRBD1. Germline values: CDR1 SGHDN, CDR2 FVKESK. The junction had 4 bases not matched to a gene; V was cut back by 0 bases and J by 9 bases. This CDR3 contains 16 residues. The CDR3 region has the DNA TGTGCCAGCAGCCAAGACCCGGGACAGGGGGGTTCACCCCTCCACTTT. It specifies CASSQDPGQGGSPLHF.

The chain employs TRBV5-6 and TRBJ1-1, with D maybe TRBD1 (6 bases). The germline V and J ends were trimmed by 5 bases and 2 bases, with 13 bases remaining between them. This CDR3 spans 14 amino acids. Looked up from germline, CDR1 is SGHDT and CDR2 is YYEEEE. In nucleotides, the CDR3 is TGTGCCAGCAGACCGGGACAAACCAACACTGAAGCTTTCTTT. The encoded protein is CASRPGQTNTEAFF.

The chain links TRBV19 to TRBJ2-7; D is unresolved. Trimming removed 8 bases at V and 2 bases at J, with 16 bases between. The CDR3 contains 14 residues. CDR1 LNHDA and CDR2 SQIVND come from the germline V gene (reference sequence). CDR3 nucleotides: TGTGCCAGTGCGACTGCCCATGCCCCCTACGAGCAGTACTTC. Its protein is CASATAHAPYEQYF.